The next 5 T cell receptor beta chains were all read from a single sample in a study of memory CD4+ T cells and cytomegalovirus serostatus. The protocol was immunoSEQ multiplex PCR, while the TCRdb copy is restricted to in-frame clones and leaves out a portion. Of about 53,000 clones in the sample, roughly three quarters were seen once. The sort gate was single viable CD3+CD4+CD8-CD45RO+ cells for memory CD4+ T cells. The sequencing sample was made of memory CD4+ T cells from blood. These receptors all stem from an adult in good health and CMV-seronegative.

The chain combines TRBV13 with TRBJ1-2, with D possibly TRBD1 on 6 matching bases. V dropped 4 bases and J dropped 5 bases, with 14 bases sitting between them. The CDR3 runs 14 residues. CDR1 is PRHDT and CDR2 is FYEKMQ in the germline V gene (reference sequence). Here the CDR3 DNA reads TGTGCCAGCAGCTCGACAGGAATGAGGTATGGCTACACCTTC. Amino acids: CASSSTGMRYGYTF. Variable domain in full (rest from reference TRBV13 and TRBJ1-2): AAGVIQSPRHLIKEKRETATLKCYPIPRHDTVYWYQQGPGQDPQFLISFYEKMQSDKGSIPDRFSAQQFSDYHSELNMSSLELGDSALYFCASSSTGMRYGYTFGSGTRLTVV.

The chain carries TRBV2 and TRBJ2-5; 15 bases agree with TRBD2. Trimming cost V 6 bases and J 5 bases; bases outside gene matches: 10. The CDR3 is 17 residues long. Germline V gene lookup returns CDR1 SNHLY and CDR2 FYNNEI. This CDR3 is CASRGLAGGRAPETQYF. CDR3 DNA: TGTGCCAGCAGGGGACTAGCGGGGGGCAGGGCCCCCGAGACCCAGTACTTC.

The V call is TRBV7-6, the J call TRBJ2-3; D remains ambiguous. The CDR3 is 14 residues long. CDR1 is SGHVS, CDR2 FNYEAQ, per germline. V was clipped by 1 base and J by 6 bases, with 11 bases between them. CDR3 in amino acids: CASSLGVSHDTQYF. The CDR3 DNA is TGTGCCAGCAGCTTAGGGGTTTCGCACGATACGCAGTATTTT.

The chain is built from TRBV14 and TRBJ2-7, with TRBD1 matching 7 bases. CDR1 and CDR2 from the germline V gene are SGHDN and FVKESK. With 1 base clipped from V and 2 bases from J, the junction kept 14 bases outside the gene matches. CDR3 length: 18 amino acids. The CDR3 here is CASSQVGNPGQITYEQYF. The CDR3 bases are TGTGCCAGCAGCCAAGTGGGCAACCCGGGACAGATAACCTACGAGCAGTACTTC.

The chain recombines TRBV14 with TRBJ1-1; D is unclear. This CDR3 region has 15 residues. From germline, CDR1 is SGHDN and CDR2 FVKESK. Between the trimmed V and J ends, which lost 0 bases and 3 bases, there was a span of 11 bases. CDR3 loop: CASSQDRMAYTEAFF. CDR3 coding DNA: TGTGCCAGCAGCCAAGATCGAATGGCTTACACTGAAGCTTTCTTT.